This T cell receptor beta chain derives from a study of neoadjuvant anti-PD-1 for oral cavity cancer. Study in general: Around day 43, patients without progression received a fourth nivolumab dose before surgery.

Findings and caveats of the study: Post-nivolumab, blood T cell clonality was significantly elevated in non-responders.

Regarding this clone: The antigen remains undetermined.

Looked up from germline, CDR1 is SQVTM and CDR2 is ANQGSEA. Between the trimmed V and J ends, which lost 3 bases and 2 bases, there was a span of 9 bases. The CDR3 spans 13 residues. Assay: immunoSEQ multiplex PCR; the TCRdb copy retains only in-frame clones and omits some. This table holds about 6,900 clones, 70% to 75% found once. Blood cells were analyzed directly, without culture or expansion. The sequence derives from a person aged 40 to 85 with oral cavity squamous cell carcinoma. The input for sequencing was PBMCs, taken before nivolumab (anti-PD-1) treatment. The chain links TRBV29-1 to TRBJ2-3, with D hard to call. Here the CDR3 DNA reads TGCAGCGTTGATTACCGGACCACAGATACGCAGTATTTT. Amino acids: CSVDYRTTDTQYF.